The 29 T cell receptor beta chains listed next were all sequenced from one sample in a study of blood T cell repertoires in COVID-19. The assay was immunoSEQ multiplex PCR, and TCRdb's table has in-frame clones only and misses some. This table has 300,000 to 350,000 clones, nearly 90% appearing once. The sequenced sample was peripheral blood. The receptors come from a woman between 35 and 50 years old with COVID-19, enrolled during active disease.

A word on this clone: Other DNA sequences of this sample code for an identical CDR3. The V call is TRBV9, the J call TRBJ2-1, with 8 bases that match TRBD2. The CDR3 has 16 residues. V dropped 0 bases and J dropped 1; count of bases not matched to a gene: 3. Germline V gives CDR1 SGDLS, CDR2 YYNGEE. The CDR3 loop reads CASSVGGGRSYNEQFF. CDR3 DNA: TGTGCCAGCAGCGTAGGCGGCGGGAGGTCCTACAATGAGCAGTTCTTC.

The chain couples TRBV27 to TRBJ1-1; D might be TRBD1 (6 bases). The CDR3 sequence is 13 residues long. V lost 4 bases and J lost 3, with 9 bases in between. Per the germline V gene, CDR1 is MNHEY and CDR2 is SMNVEV (reference sequence). Here the CDR3 reads CASSSYRDTEAFF. CDR3 coding DNA: TGTGCCAGCAGTTCCTACAGGGACACTGAAGCTTTCTTT.

This clone was recorded once. The chain has TRBV15 and TRBJ2-7, with 7 bases that match TRBD1. Unmatched junction bases numbered 7, after V lost 4 bases and J lost 1 base. CDR1 and CDR2 (germline): LNHNV, YYDKDF (reference sequence). The CDR3 contains 15 residues. In nucleotides, the CDR3 is TGTGCCACCAGCATGCGACCGGGACAGTCCTACGAGCAGTACTTC. Amino acids: CATSMRPGQSYEQYF.

The rearrangement joins TRBV18 to TRBJ1-4, with D unresolved. V lost 2 bases to trimming and J lost 8 bases, with 9 bases between them. Germline V gene lookup returns CDR1 KGHSH and CDR2 LQKENI. The CDR3 covers 13 residues. The DNA of the CDR3 is TGTGCCAGCTCACCATCTCGGCGGGAAAAACTGTTTTTT. Amino acid sequence: CASSPSRREKLFF. Using reference TRBV18 and TRBJ1-4 for the parts outside the CDR3, the full variable domain is NAGVMQNPRHLVRRRGQEARLRCSPMKGHSHVYWYRQLPEEGLKFMVYLQKENIIDESGMPKERFSAEFPKEGPSILRIQQVVRGDSAAYFCASSPSRREKLFFGSGTQLSVL.

The V gene is TRBV19, the J gene TRBJ2-7; TRBD2 aligns across 10 bases. Germline V gives CDR1 LNHDA, CDR2 SQIVND (reference sequence). With 5 bases clipped from V and 3 bases from J, the junction kept 7 bases outside the gene matches. The CDR3 totals 15 residues. The CDR3 coding sequence is TGTGCCAGTAGTCCCCTAGCGGGAGTGATCTACGAGCAGTACTTC. Residues: CASSPLAGVIYEQYF.

The rearrangement uses TRBV4-3 and TRBJ2-7; 12 nucleotides agree with TRBD2. V was pared by 4 bases and J by 1 base, with 14 bases of the junction left unmatched. Germline V lookup: CDR1 LGHNA, CDR2 YSLEER. This CDR3 is 19 amino acids long. CDR3 residues: CASSRSYPLTSGRSYEQYF. The CDR3 nucleotides read TGCGCCAGCAGCCGATCATACCCTCTGACTAGCGGGAGATCCTACGAGCAGTACTTC.

The chain combines TRBV4-1 with TRBJ2-7; 8 nucleotides line up with TRBD1. V dropped 4 bases and J dropped 4; count of bases not matched to a gene: 9. CDR3 size: 15 residues. Germline CDR1 MGHRA, CDR2 YSYEKL. CDR3 region: CASSLGQGTNYEQYF. In DNA form, the CDR3 reads TGCGCCAGCAGCCTCGGACAGGGAACAAATTACGAGCAGTACTTC.

The V and J genes are TRBV6-5 and TRBJ1-2; 8 positions agree with TRBD1. This CDR3 has 15 amino acids. The germline V gene has CDR1 MNHEY and CDR2 SVGAGI. J lost 4 bases, V lost 7 bases, and 11 bases had no gene match. The CDR3 region is CASILSQGAAYGYTF. The CDR3 DNA follows: TGTGCCAGCATTCTGAGCCAGGGGGCGGCCTATGGCTACACCTTC.

The J gene is TRBJ2-1, the V gene TRBV15, with TRBD2 identical over 9 bases. The CDR3 has 16 amino acids. The germline gives CDR1 LNHNV, CDR2 YYDKDF (reference sequence). Germline trimming cut 0 bases from V and 7 bases from J; bases unmatched to any gene: 7. This CDR3 reads CATSRDRLAVQNEQFF. CDR3 nucleotide sequence: TGTGCCACCAGCAGAGATCGACTAGCGGTACAAAATGAGCAGTTCTTC.

V gene TRBV27 combines with J gene TRBJ2-1, with TRBD2 matching over 11 bases. Trimming cost V 3 bases and J 1 base; bases outside gene matches: 5. Per germline, CDR1 MNHEY and CDR2 SMNVEV (reference sequence). This CDR3 comprises 17 residues. The CDR3 sequence is CASSFPTSGVSYNEQFF. CDR3 DNA: TGTGCCAGCAGTTTCCCGACTAGCGGGGTATCCTACAATGAGCAGTTCTTC.

This chain connects TRBV5-1 to TRBJ1-4, with TRBD1 matching over 7 bases. The CDR3 is 14 amino acids. Trimming at V came to 7 bases and at J to 4 bases, leaving 7 bases not matched to a gene. Per germline, CDR1 SGHRS and CDR2 YFSETQ. The CDR3 protein is CASRPGQINEKLFF. The CDR3 DNA follows: TGCGCCAGCCGACCGGGACAGATTAATGAAAAACTGTTTTTT.

This rearrangement joins TRBV28 to TRBJ1-5; 9 positions agree with TRBD1. Germline values: CDR1 MDHEN, CDR2 SYDVKM. V trimming: 3 bases; J trimming: 13 bases; junction bases outside the gene matches: 4. The CDR3 totals 12 residues. CDR3 residues: CASSFMTGGQHF. The CDR3 DNA follows: TGTGCCAGCAGTTTTATGACAGGGGGACAGCATTTT. The whole variable domain, filled in from reference TRBV28 and TRBJ1-5, reads DVKVTQSSRYLVKRTGEKVFLECVQDMDHENMFWYRQDPGLGLRLIYFSYDVKMKEKGDIPEGYSVSREKKERFSLILESASTNQTSMYLCASSFMTGGQHFGDGTRLSIL.

The chain combines TRBV3-1 (or the pseudogene TRBV3-2) with TRBJ1-1, with 9 bases identical to TRBD1. CDR3 length equals 14 residues. J was trimmed by 4 bases and V by 6 bases; bases with no gene match: 6. Germline CDR1 is LGHDT and CDR2 is YNNKEL (reference sequence). CDR3 DNA: TGTGCCAGCAGGCCCCGGGACAGGGCCACTGAAGCTTTCTTT. Translation: CASRPRDRATEAFF.

The rearrangement links TRBV27 to TRBJ2-2; perhaps TRBD2 as D (6 bases). CDR3 length equals 12 residues. Trimming shortened V by 11 bases and J by 1 base, and 8 bases separated the two germline ends. Germline CDR1 and CDR2: MNHEY and SMNVEV (reference sequence). CDR3 nucleotides: TGTGCCGCGGGGCGGAACACCGGGGAGCTGTTTTTT. Protein: CAAGRNTGELFF.

The rearrangement links TRBV5-6 to TRBJ1-6; D is perhaps TRBD1 (5 bases). Looked up from germline, CDR1 is SGHDT and CDR2 is YYEEEE. V was shortened by 0 bases and J by 8 bases, with 15 bases between the two germline ends. The CDR3 is 16 residues long. In DNA, the CDR3 is TGTGCCAGCAGCTTGGCGGGGGGACGGGCCTATTCACCCCTCCACTTT. This encodes CASSLAGGRAYSPLHF.

The chain employs TRBV6-2 or TRBV6-3 and TRBJ2-3; D might be TRBD1 (6 bases). The V end was cut by 2 bases, the J end by 4 bases, with 7 bases between. The CDR3 contains 13 residues. CDR1 is MNHEY and CDR2 is SVGEGT in the germline V gene. The CDR3, as DNA: TGTGCCAGCAGTTACCCAGGGGCAGATACGCAGTATTTT. Translation gives CASSYPGADTQYF.

The chain employs TRBV7-2 and TRBJ1-6, with unresolved D. The germline V gene encodes CDR1 SGHTA and CDR2 FQGNSA. V dropped 1 base and J dropped 7 bases, with 8 bases sitting between them. The CDR3 covers 14 residues. The CDR3 protein is CASSLEAGNSPLHF. The CDR3 nucleotides read TGTGCCAGCAGCTTAGAGGCAGGCAATTCACCCCTCCACTTT. The whole variable domain, remainder taken from reference TRBV7-2 and TRBJ1-6, is GAGVSQSPSNKVTEKGKDVELRCDPISGHTALYWYRQSLGQGLEFLIYFQGNSAPDKSGLPSDRFSAERTGGSVSTLTIQRTQQEDSAVYLCASSLEAGNSPLHFGNGTRLTVT.

The CDR3 bases are TGTGCCAGCAGTTTATCGGCAGGCTATAGCAATCAGCCCCAGCATTTT. Protein: CASSLSAGYSNQPQHF. V and J are TRBV27 and TRBJ1-5; D unclear. The CDR3 consists of 16 residues. The V gene's germline CDR1 is MNHEY and CDR2 SMNVEV (reference sequence). Between the trimmed V and J ends, which lost 0 bases and 0 bases, there was a span of 9 bases.

This chain joins TRBV21-1 and TRBJ2-3; the D call of TRBD2 is as the table states it, not checked on the DNA. TRBV21-1 is a listed pseudogene. CDR3 length: 14 amino acids. CDR3 sequence (DNA): TGTGCCACCACGGACGAGGGGCGGGAGGATACGCAGTATTTT. Its translation: CATTDEGREDTQYF.

In this sample, this clone turned up once. The chain carries TRBV7-3 and TRBJ2-5; D is unclear. The length of the CDR3 is 15 residues. V was clipped by 5 bases and J by 9 bases, with 22 bases between them. Germline V gene lookup returns CDR1 SGHTA and CDR2 FQGTGA. In nucleotides, the CDR3 is TGTGCCAGCAGCCCTACCCGCGGTGACTTTAGTCCCCAGTACTTC. Protein product: CASSPTRGDFSPQYF.

To note about this clone: Other nucleotide sequences from this sample produce the same CDR3. The chain recombines TRBV5-1 with TRBJ2-3; 7 positions agree with TRBD1. V was pared by 0 bases and J by 3 bases, with 4 bases of the junction left unmatched. CDR3 length equals 15 residues. CDR1 is SGHRS, CDR2 YFSETQ, per germline. The CDR3 is CASSLDRGRTDTQYF. The CDR3 DNA reads as TGCGCCAGCAGCTTGGATAGGGGGCGGACAGATACGCAGTATTTT.

The chain couples TRBV3-1 (or the pseudogene TRBV3-2) to TRBJ1-1; D is unresolved. Germline V gene data show CDR1 as LGHDT and CDR2 as YNNKEL (reference sequence). V lost 0 bases and J lost 11, with 16 bases in between. This CDR3 contains 14 residues. The CDR3 nucleotides read TGTGCCAGCAGCCAAGATTGGCGGGGTTCGGGGGCTTTCTTT. It translates to CASSQDWRGSGAFF.

The gene calls are TRBV14 and TRBJ2-5, with TRBD2 as a possible D gene (6 bases). Germline loops: CDR1 SGHDN, CDR2 FVKESK. Trimming removed 4 bases at V and 2 bases at J, with 32 bases between. The CDR3 extends over 21 amino acids. The CDR3 DNA sequence: TGTGCCAGCAGCCCCGGCCTGAAAACCGCAGGAAGGAGGGAAGGGCAAGAGACCCAGTACTTC. Protein: CASSPGLKTAGRREGQETQYF.

The chain has TRBV27 and TRBJ1-5, with 10 bases matching TRBD1. V lost 6 bases, J lost 3 bases, and 11 bases stayed unmatched. The V gene's germline CDR1 is MNHEY and CDR2 SMNVEV (reference sequence). The CDR3 has 17 amino acids. The CDR3 is CASSPTTGTGDNQPQHF. In nucleotides, the CDR3 is TGTGCCAGCAGCCCGACGACCGGGACAGGGGACAATCAGCCCCAGCATTTT.

The chain links TRBV12-5 to TRBJ1-1; D is undetermined. Looked up from germline, CDR1 is LGHNT and CDR2 is FRNRAP. The CDR3 is 15 amino acids. V lost 5 bases, J lost 1 base, and 14 bases lay in between. CDR3 region: CASGLPPPGNTEAFF. The CDR3 region has the DNA TGTGCTAGTGGTCTGCCCCCCCCGGGGAACACTGAAGCTTTCTTT.

The chain employs TRBV9 and TRBJ2-5, with D possibly being TRBD2 (5 bases). Germline lookup yields CDR1 SGDLS and CDR2 YYNGEE. V lost 0 bases, J lost 5 bases, and 14 bases lay in between. CDR3 length: 15 amino acids. The CDR3 reads CASSVGPEDLETQYF. The CDR3 nucleotides are TGTGCCAGCAGCGTAGGCCCGGAGGATTTGGAGACCCAGTACTTC.

The chain recombines TRBV19 with TRBJ2-3; D unresolved. With 3 bases removed from V and 0 bases from J, the gap between germline ends came to 13 bases. The germline gives CDR1 LNHDA, CDR2 SQIVND (reference sequence). CDR3 length: 16 amino acids. CDR3 loop: CASSIAAAASTDTQYF. The DNA for the CDR3 is TGTGCCAGTAGTATCGCGGCTGCGGCTAGCACAGATACGCAGTATTTT.

The chain has TRBV9 and TRBJ2-7; 16 bases are shared with TRBD2. CDR3 length equals 18 residues. Looked up from germline, CDR1 is SGDLS and CDR2 is YYNGEE. V was clipped by 2 bases and J by 2 bases; unmatched bases: 7. CDR3 DNA sequence: TGTGCCAGCAGCGTCGGGACTAGCGGGAGGGCCATCGCCTACGAGCAGTACTTC. The encoded protein is CASSVGTSGRAIAYEQYF.

V and J are TRBV5-8 and TRBJ2-5, with 11 bases lining up with TRBD1. The CDR3 length is 16 residues. Germline V lookup: CDR1 SGHTS, CDR2 YDEGEE. V gave up 4 bases and J gave up 1 base; unmatched junction bases: 6. The chain's CDR3 is CASSPGTGGTQETQYF. The DNA of the CDR3 is TGTGCCAGCAGCCCCGGGACAGGGGGTACCCAAGAGACCCAGTACTTC.